The T cell receptor beta chain under discussion was sequenced for a study of regulatory T cells in long-lasting Graves disease. Regarding the study as a whole: Those with persistent Graves' had less TCR diversity than newly diagnosed patients. Persistent disease was characterized by preferential usage of TRBV28, TRBJ1-2 and TRBJ2-5.

For TCR beta, libraries came from iRepertoire HTBI primers and Arm-PCR of CDR3 regions. TCRdb passed the multiplex PCR reads through MiXCR, listing each CDR3 protein once. The sample yields approximately 400,000 distinct CDR3 sequences, around 22% seen once. Time point specified: persistent/refractory GD, antithyroid drugs over 5 years with positive TRAb. Isolated PBMC RNA provided the starting material for the TCR library. CDR1 LNHDA and CDR2 SQIVND come from the germline V gene (reference sequence). Trimming removed 3 bases from V and 9 bases from J, with 11 bases in between. The CDR3 is made up of 12 amino acids. This clonotype was counted only a few times. Its cognate antigen is unknown.

The sequences come from peripheral blood mononuclear cells (PBMCs), collected when the disease was refractory, from a patient treated with antithyroid drugs. The chain links TRBV19 to TRBJ1-2; TRBD1 might be the D (5 bases). The clonotype originates from a female donor with Graves disease. This CDR3 is CASSIRDSRYTF. For the CDR3, the DNA is TGTGCCAGTAGTATCAGAGACAGTCGCTACACCTTC. The whole variable domain, filled in from reference TRBV19 and TRBJ1-2, reads DGGITQSPKYLFRKEGQNVTLSCEQNLNHDAMYWYRQDPGQGLRLIYYSQIVNDFQKGDIAEGYSVSREKKESFPLTVTSAQKNPTAFYLCASSIRDSRYTFGSGTRLTVV.